This TCR beta chain was documented in a study of blood T cell repertoires in COVID-19. Study information: The United States, Italy and Spain supplied acute and convalescent COVID-19 samples. Sample material is recorded as cDNA or gDNA derived from T cells, B-cell-depleted T cells, or PBMCs.

Per the study methods: Amplification from reference gene primers served as the basis for estimated nucleated cell counts. Method: immunoSEQ multiplex PCR; TCRdb's copy keeps in-frame clones and lacks some. Clone size and V and J calls were adopted from that table, with D and trimming inferred from the DNA. The table shows under 140,000 clones, with over 75% occurring only once. The CDR3 runs to 15 residues. Germline loops: CDR1 KGHDR, CDR2 SFDVKD. The V and J ends lost 3 bases and 2 bases respectively, with 12 bases between them. The source material was peripheral blood. J is TRBJ2-5 and V is TRBV24-1; weak D call: TRBD2 (6 bases). This TCR derives from a woman aged 80 or over with active or convalescent COVID-19. CDR3 residues: CATSDPVRGQETQYF. CDR3 nucleotide sequence: TGTGCCACCAGTGATCCCGTGCGGGGACAAGAGACCCAGTACTTC.